Presented here are 23 T cell receptor beta chains from one specimen sequenced in a study of blood T cell repertoires in COVID-19. Measured with immunoSEQ multiplex PCR; TCRdb has only the in-frame clones, and not every one. Of some 240,000 clones listed, about 90% are singletons. The sample was PBMCs or T cells enriched from blood (not recorded which). Every receptor here comes from a middle-aged woman who had been exposed to COVID-19.

J is TRBJ1-1 and V is TRBV5-4, with D possibly matching TRBD1 (6 bases). V was cut by 0 bases and J by 3 bases, with 12 bases left in between. There are 15 residues in the CDR3. In germline, CDR1 is SGHNT, CDR2 YYREEE (reference sequence). The DNA for the CDR3 is TGTGCCAGCAGCTTGGAGGGGGGGGTCTACACTGAAGCTTTCTTT. This translates into CASSLEGGVYTEAFF. The full variable domain, in which reference TRBV5-4 and TRBJ1-1 provide the parts outside the CDR3, is ETGVTQSPTHLIKTRGQQVTLRCSSQSGHNTVSWYQQALGQGPQFIFQYYREEENGRGNFPPRFSGLQFPNYSSELNVNALELDDSALYLCASSLEGGVYTEAFFGQGTRLTVV.

The chain recombines TRBV18 with TRBJ2-7; 8 nucleotides align to TRBD1. This CDR3 has 13 residues. From germline, CDR1 is KGHSH and CDR2 LQKENI. J was trimmed by 3 bases and V by 6 bases; bases with no gene match: 4. The chain's CDR3 is CASSLRGLYEQYV. CDR3 coding DNA: TGTGCCAGCTCTCTCAGGGGGCTCTACGAGCAGTACGTC.

The chain recombines TRBV12-3 or TRBV12-4 with TRBJ1-5, with D hard to call. The V gene lost 6 bases and the J gene lost 4 bases, with 7 bases spanning the gap. CDR3 size: 12 residues. The CDR3 nucleotides read TGTGCCAGCAGCCAAAAAAATCAGCCCCAGCATTTT. Its protein is CASSQKNQPQHF.

The chain is built from TRBV3-1 (or the pseudogene TRBV3-2) and TRBJ2-5; D is possibly TRBD2 (6 bases). CDR1 and CDR2 (germline): LGHDT, YNNKEL (reference sequence). This CDR3 region has 13 residues. With 4 bases removed from V and 9 bases from J, the gap between germline ends came to 15 bases. CDR3 in amino acids: CASSPSRDSSQYF. CDR3 bases: TGTGCCAGCAGCCCTTCTCGGGACTCCTCCCAGTACTTC.

The chain uses TRBV5-6 and TRBJ1-2; D remains ambiguous. This CDR3 spans 13 amino acids. Deletions cut 0 bases from V and 12 bases from J, with 15 bases between. Germline CDR1 reads SGHDT; CDR2 reads YYEEEE. This CDR3 is CASSLGPGRVHTF. CDR3 in DNA: TGTGCCAGCAGCTTGGGTCCGGGTCGGGTACACACCTTC. The full variable domain, in which reference TRBV5-6 and TRBJ1-2 provide the parts outside the CDR3, is DAGVTQSPTHLIKTRGQQVTLRCSPKSGHDTVSWYQQALGQGPQFIFQYYEEEERQRGNFPDRFSGHQFPNYSSELNVNALLLGDSALYLCASSLGPGRVHTFGSGTRLTVV.

Here the CDR3 reads CAWRGDRESEKLFF. For the CDR3, the DNA is TGTGCCTGGAGGGGCGACAGGGAGAGTGAAAAACTGTTTTTT. The rearrangement uses TRBV30 and TRBJ1-4; TRBD1 matches 7 bases. CDR1 and CDR2 (germline): GTSNPN, SVGIG (reference sequence). Unmatched junction bases numbered 8, after V lost 3 bases and J lost 7 bases. The CDR3 is made up of 14 amino acids.

The chain employs TRBV5-8 and TRBJ2-7; a possible D gene is TRBD2 (5 bases). V was cut by 6 bases and J by 4 bases, with 14 bases left in between. The CDR3 length is 13 residues. In germline, CDR1 is SGHTS, CDR2 YDEGEE. CDR3 DNA sequence: TGTGCCAGCAATTCCAAAAGCGGATACGAGCAGTACGTC. Amino acids: CASNSKSGYEQYV.

V usage is TRBV29-1 and J usage is TRBJ2-1; 7 nucleotides match TRBD2. The CDR3 spans 14 residues. V was clipped by 1 base and J by 5 bases; unmatched bases: 5. CDR1 is SQVTM and CDR2 is ANQGSEA in the germline V gene. CDR3 sequence (DNA): TGCAGCGTTGAAGCCCGACTAGCCCACAATGAGCAGTTCTTC. It translates to CSVEARLAHNEQFF.

The CDR3: CASSLFAGTSGLNEQFF. The DNA of the CDR3 is TGTGCCAGCAGTTTATTCGCCGGGACTAGCGGGTTGAATGAGCAGTTCTTC. The chain is built from TRBV27 and TRBJ2-1; 12 bases line up with TRBD2. V lost 1 base and J lost 7; bases outside the gene matches: 8. The CDR3 runs to 17 residues. Germline lookup yields CDR1 MNHEY and CDR2 SMNVEV (reference sequence).

The rearrangement links TRBV4-3 to TRBJ1-2, with 11 bases identical to TRBD1. CDR1 and CDR2 (germline): LGHNA, YSLEER. After removal of 0 bases from V and 5 bases from J, the junction contained 2 bases not matched to a gene. The CDR3 totals 15 residues. CDR3 region: CASSQDGDRGYGYTF. The CDR3 coding sequence is TGCGCCAGCAGCCAAGACGGGGACAGGGGGTATGGCTACACCTTC.

For this clone: The same CDR3 arises from other DNA sequences in this sample as well. The chain joins TRBV20-1 to TRBJ2-7; D possibly corresponds to TRBD2 (6 bases). V was cut by 5 bases and J by 1 base, with 6 bases left in between. Germline V lookup: CDR1 DFQATT, CDR2 SNEGSKA (reference sequence). The CDR3 runs 11 residues. This chain's CDR3 is CSAGGSYEQYF. The CDR3 DNA is TGCAGTGCTGGGGGGTCCTACGAGCAGTACTTC.

This clone was picked up one time. This chain links TRBV7-2 with TRBJ1-5; weak D call: TRBD1 (5 bases). CDR1 is SGHTA, CDR2 FQGNSA, per germline. V was pared by 6 bases and J by 5 bases, with 14 bases between. The CDR3 has 14 amino acids. The chain's CDR3 is CASSFRDLDQPQHF. Here the CDR3 DNA reads TGTGCCAGCAGTTTCAGGGATCTTGATCAGCCCCAGCATTTT.

The chain joins TRBV11-2 to TRBJ1-1; 7 bases align to TRBD1. V shed 6 bases and J 6 bases; nucleotides not matched to a gene: 16. Germline values: CDR1 SGHAT, CDR2 FQNNGV. This CDR3 is 16 amino acids long. In nucleotides, the CDR3 is TGTGCCAGCAGACCGCTGGTTCAGGGGGTAGGTGCTGAAGCTTTCTTT. It yields the protein CASRPLVQGVGAEAFF.

The chain links TRBV11-2 to TRBJ2-1, with TRBD2 identical over 8 bases. The germline V gene encodes CDR1 SGHAT and CDR2 FQNNGV. Germline trimming cut 0 bases from V and 2 bases from J; bases unmatched to any gene: 9. The CDR3 covers 18 residues. The CDR3 DNA sequence: TGTGCCAGCAGCTTAGAGGCTAGCGGGCCGACTACCTACAATGAGCAGTTCTTC. Translated, it gives CASSLEASGPTTYNEQFF. Full variable domain (outside the CDR3, taken from reference TRBV11-2 and TRBJ2-1): EAGVAQSPRYKIIEKRQSVAFWCNPISGHATLYWYQQILGQGPKLLIQFQNNGVVDDSQLPKDRFSAERLKGVDSTLKIQPAKLEDSAVYLCASSLEASGPTTYNEQFFGPGTRLTVL.

The rearrangement links TRBV19 to TRBJ1-1, with TRBD1 identical over 8 bases. CDR3 length: 15 residues. V lost 7 bases, J lost 1 base, and 8 bases stayed unmatched. The germline V gene encodes CDR1 LNHDA and CDR2 SQIVND (reference sequence). In DNA form, the CDR3 reads TGTGCCAGTACCTCTATTGGGACAGGGAACACTGAAGCTTTCTTT. Protein sequence: CASTSIGTGNTEAFF. The entire variable domain, with the rest obtained from reference TRBV19 and TRBJ1-1, is as follows: DGGITQSPKYLFRKEGQNVTLSCEQNLNHDAMYWYRQDPGQGLRLIYYSQIVNDFQKGDIAEGYSVSREKKESFPLTVTSAQKNPTAFYLCASTSIGTGNTEAFFGQGTRLTVV.

V is TRBV10-3 and J is TRBJ1-3, with D perhaps TRBD1 (6 bases). The CDR3 length is 17 residues. CDR1 and CDR2 (germline): ENHRY, SYGVKD. V dropped 3 bases and J dropped 1 base, with 16 bases sitting between them. The CDR3 nucleotides are TGTGCCATCAGTGACCCCCAACAAACAGGGTCTGGAAACACCATATATTTT. This encodes CAISDPQQTGSGNTIYF.

V is TRBV4-1 and J is TRBJ1-2; tentatively, D is TRBD1 (6 bases). Germline V gene sequence: CDR1 MGHRA, CDR2 YSYEKL. Trimming cost V 7 bases and J 2 bases, with 26 bases left between them. The CDR3 has 18 residues. The CDR3 region is CASTTRGGRYDFNYGYTF. CDR3 DNA sequence: TGCGCCAGCACTACGAGGGGGGGGCGTTATGATTTCAACTATGGCTACACCTTC.

This clone was counted once. The CDR3 coding sequence is TGCAGCGGCAGGGTAGGAGCCACAGATACGCAGTATTTT. Its protein product is CSGRVGATDTQYF. V usage is TRBV29-1 and J usage is TRBJ2-3; D possibly corresponds to TRBD1 (5 bases). Trimming shortened V by 7 bases and J by 2 bases, and 13 bases separated the two germline ends. Germline V gene lookup returns CDR1 SQVTM and CDR2 ANQGSEA. The length of the CDR3 is 13 residues.

This chain connects TRBV24-1 to TRBJ2-1; TRBD1 agrees at 10 bases. The CDR3 spans 16 residues. Per germline, CDR1 KGHDR and CDR2 SFDVKD. V shed 4 bases, J shed 11 bases, and the junction held 13 bases outside the gene matches. The CDR3 loop is CATSERTGTGAPQQFF. CDR3 sequence (DNA): TGTGCCACCAGTGAGCGAACCGGGACAGGGGCCCCGCAGCAGTTCTTC.

The V and J genes are TRBV6-5 and TRBJ1-5, with D unclear. CDR3 length equals 13 residues. The germline V and J ends were trimmed by 10 bases and 4 bases, with 14 bases remaining between them. Germline lookup yields CDR1 MNHEY and CDR2 SVGAGI. The CDR3 is CATGRGGNQPQHF. The DNA for the CDR3 is TGTGCCACTGGCCGTGGAGGGAATCAGCCCCAGCATTTT.

The chain carries TRBV27 and TRBJ2-3; D is undetermined. Between the trimmed V and J ends, which lost 3 bases and 1 base, there was a span of 35 bases. The CDR3 extends over 23 amino acids. The germline gives CDR1 MNHEY, CDR2 SMNVEV (reference sequence). DNA of the CDR3: TGTGCCAGCAGTTTGCGCGCTGCTATACTAATGGGTTCTCCGACCGCACGCACAGATACGCAGTATTTT. Protein product: CASSLRAAILMGSPTARTDTQYF.

This clone was observed a handful of times. This chain uses TRBV19 with TRBJ2-1, with TRBD2 identical over 8 bases. CDR3 length: 14 amino acids. The trim removed 1 base at V and 9 bases at J, leaving 5 bases unmatched. CDR1 is LNHDA, CDR2 SQIVND, per germline (reference sequence). The CDR3 DNA sequence: TGTGCCAGTAGTATAGGCGGGGGGACCCTTGAGCAGTTCTTC. Translation gives CASSIGGGTLEQFF.

The rearrangement links TRBV5-6 to TRBJ1-1, with 7 nucleotides matching TRBD1. Germline-derived CDR1 and CDR2 are SGHDT and YYEEEE. J was trimmed by 3 bases and V by 4 bases; bases with no gene match: 12. The CDR3 sequence is 16 residues long. DNA for the CDR3: TGTGCCAGCAGCCTCCTCGACAGGGCCAGGGACACTGAAGCTTTCTTT. Its protein is CASSLLDRARDTEAFF.